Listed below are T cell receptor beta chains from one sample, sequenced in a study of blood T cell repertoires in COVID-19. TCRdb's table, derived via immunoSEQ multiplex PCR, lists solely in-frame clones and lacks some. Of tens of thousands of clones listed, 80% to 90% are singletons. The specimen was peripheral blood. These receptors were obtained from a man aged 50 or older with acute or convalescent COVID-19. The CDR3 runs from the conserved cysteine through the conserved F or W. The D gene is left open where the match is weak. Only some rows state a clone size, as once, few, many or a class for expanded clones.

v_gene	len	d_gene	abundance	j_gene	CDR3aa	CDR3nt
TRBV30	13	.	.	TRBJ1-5	CAWRTTGDQPQHF	TGTGCCTGGAGAACGACAGGAGATCAGCCCCAGCATTTT
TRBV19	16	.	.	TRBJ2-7	CASSPYNRALSYEQYF	TGTGCCAGTAGCCCGTATAACAGGGCCCTCTCCTACGAGCAGTACTTC
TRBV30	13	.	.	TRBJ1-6	CAWTAGVNSPLHF	TGTGCCTGGACCGCAGGGGTTAACTCACCCCTCCACTTT
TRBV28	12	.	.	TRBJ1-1	CASSTDITEAFF	TGTGCCAGCAGCACAGACATAACTGAAGCTTTCTTT
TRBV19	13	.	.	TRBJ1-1	CASKTQARTEAFF	TGTGCCAGTAAGACACAGGCCAGGACTGAAGCTTTCTTT
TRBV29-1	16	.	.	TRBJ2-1	CSVESLREAKQNEQFF	TGCAGCGTTGAAAGTTTGAGGGAGGCTAAGCAGAATGAGCAGTTCTTC
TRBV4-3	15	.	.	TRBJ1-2	CASSEDRDTAYGYTF	TGCGCCAGCAGCGAAGACCGGGACACCGCTTATGGCTACACCTTC
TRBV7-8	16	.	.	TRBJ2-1	CASSSPSGGSYNEQFF	TGTGCCAGCAGCTCCCCTTCGGGTGGGTCCTACAATGAGCAGTTCTTC
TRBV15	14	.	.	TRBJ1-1	CATSRLQGRTEAFF	TGTGCCACCAGCCGATTACAGGGTCGCACTGAAGCTTTCTTT
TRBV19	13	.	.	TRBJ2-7	CASSGTLAYEQYF	TGTGCCAGTAGTGGGACACTAGCCTACGAGCAGTACTTC
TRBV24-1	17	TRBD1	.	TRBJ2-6	CATSARTGRPGANVLTF	TGTGCCACCAGTGCTAGGACAGGGCGCCCTGGGGCCAACGTCCTGACTTTC
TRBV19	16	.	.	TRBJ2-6	CASRLGLGTGANVLTF	TGTGCCAGTAGGCTTGGACTCGGGACTGGGGCCAACGTCCTGACTTTC
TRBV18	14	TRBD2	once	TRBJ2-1	CASSPPGLGVEQFF	TGTGCCAGCTCACCCCCGGGACTAGGGGTTGAGCAGTTCTTC
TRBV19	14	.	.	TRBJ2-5	CASSMYRDQETQYF	TGTGCCAGTAGTATGTACAGGGACCAAGAGACCCAGTACTTC
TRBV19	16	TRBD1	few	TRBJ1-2	CASAGTGGAGYYGYTF	TGTGCCAGTGCCGGGACAGGGGGCGCGGGGTACTATGGCTACACCTTC
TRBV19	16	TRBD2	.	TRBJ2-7	CASSPLRTSGTYEQYF	TGTGCCAGTAGTCCGCTCCGGACTAGCGGAACCTACGAGCAGTACTTC
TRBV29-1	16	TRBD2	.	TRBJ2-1	CSVGGLAGGPYNEQFF	TGCAGCGTTGGGGGACTAGCGGGAGGGCCCTACAATGAGCAGTTCTTC
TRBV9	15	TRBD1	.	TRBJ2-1	CASSVTGGAYNEQFF	TGTGCCAGCAGCGTAACAGGGGGCGCTTACAATGAGCAGTTCTTC
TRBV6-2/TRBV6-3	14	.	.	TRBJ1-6	CASSYREYNSPLHF	TGTGCCAGCAGTTACAGGGAGTATAATTCACCCCTCCACTTT
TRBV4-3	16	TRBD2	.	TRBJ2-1	CASSQDKAGGTNEQFF	TGCGCCAGCAGCCAAGATAAGGCGGGAGGGACCAATGAGCAGTTCTTC
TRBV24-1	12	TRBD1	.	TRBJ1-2	CATSDWTGGYTF	TGTGCCACCAGTGATTGGACAGGCGGCTACACCTTC
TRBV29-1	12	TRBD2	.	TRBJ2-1	CSAATGGGEQFF	TGCAGCGCAGCGACGGGCGGGGGAGAGCAGTTCTTC
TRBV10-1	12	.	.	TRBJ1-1	CASSEPGYEAFF	TGCGCCAGCAGTGAGCCGGGTTATGAAGCTTTCTTT
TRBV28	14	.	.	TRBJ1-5	CASSSAGGNQPQHF	TGTGCCAGCAGTTCGGCGGGAGGCAATCAGCCCCAGCATTTT
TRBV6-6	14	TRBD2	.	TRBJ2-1	CASRRLADYNEQFF	TGTGCCAGCAGGCGACTAGCGGACTACAATGAGCAGTTCTTC
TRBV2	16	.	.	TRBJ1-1	CASSDIPTGANTEAFF	TGTGCCAGCAGTGATATCCCTACAGGCGCGAACACTGAAGCTTTCTTT
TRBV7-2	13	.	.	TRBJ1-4	CASSLRLDEKLFF	TGTGCCAGCAGCTTACGGTTGGATGAAAAACTGTTTTTT
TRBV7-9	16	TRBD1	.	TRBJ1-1	CASSLVTGGGNTEAFF	TGTGCCAGCAGCTTAGTTACAGGGGGCGGGAACACTGAAGCTTTCTTT
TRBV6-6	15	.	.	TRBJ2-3	CASSYSTARGDTQYF	TGTGCCAGCAGTTACTCGACAGCCCGGGGGGATACGCAGTATTTT
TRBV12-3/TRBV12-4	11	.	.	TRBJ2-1	CASSQYNEQFF	TGTGCCAGCAGCCAGTACAATGAGCAGTTCTTC
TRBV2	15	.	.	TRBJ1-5	CASSERGYHNQPQHF	TGTGCCAGCAGTGAACGGGGATACCACAATCAGCCCCAGCATTTT
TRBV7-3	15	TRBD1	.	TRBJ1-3	CASSLDRAAGNTIYF	TGTGCCAGCAGCTTGGACAGGGCGGCTGGAAACACCATATATTTT
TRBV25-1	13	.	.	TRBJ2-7	CASRGTGIYEQYF	TGTGCCAGCAGAGGAACAGGGATCTACGAGCAGTACTTC
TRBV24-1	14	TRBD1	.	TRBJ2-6	CATGTGSGANVLTF	TGTGCCACCGGGACAGGGTCTGGGGCCAACGTCCTGACTTTC
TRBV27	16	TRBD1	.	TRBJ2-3	CASSSGQGRITDTQYF	TGTGCCAGCAGTTCGGGACAGGGTAGAATCACAGATACGCAGTATTTT
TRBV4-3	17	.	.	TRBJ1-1	CASSQDIGGVGSTEAFF	TGCGCCAGCAGCCAAGATATAGGGGGGGTAGGAAGCACTGAAGCTTTCTTT
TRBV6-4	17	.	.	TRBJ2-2	CASSYLDSKHSTGELFF	TGTGCCAGCAGTTACCTCGACAGTAAGCATAGCACCGGGGAGCTGTTTTTT
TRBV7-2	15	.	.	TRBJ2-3	CASSLSGPTTDTQYF	TGTGCCAGCAGCTTAAGCGGGCCCACCACAGATACGCAGTATTTT
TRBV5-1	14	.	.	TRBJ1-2	CASSLQTDIYGYTF	TGCGCCAGCAGCTTGCAGACAGATATCTATGGCTACACCTTC
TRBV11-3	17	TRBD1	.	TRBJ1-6	CASSLGTGFWPHSPLHF	TGTGCCAGCAGCTTAGGGACAGGTTTTTGGCCCCATTCACCCCTCCACTTT
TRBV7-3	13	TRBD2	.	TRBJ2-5	CASSRDYGETQYF	TGTGCCAGCAGCAGGGACTATGGGGAGACCCAGTACTTC
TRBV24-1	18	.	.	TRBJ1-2	CATSDPGKTAGDIYGYTF	TGTGCCACCAGTGATCCCGGGAAAACGGCAGGCGATATCTATGGCTACACCTTC
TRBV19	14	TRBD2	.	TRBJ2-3	CASKGTSVTDTQYF	TGTGCCAGTAAAGGGACTAGCGTCACAGATACGCAGTATTTT
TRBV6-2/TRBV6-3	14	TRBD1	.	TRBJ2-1	CASSYRGQTRGQFF	TGTGCCAGCAGTTACCGGGGACAGACTCGAGGGCAGTTCTTC
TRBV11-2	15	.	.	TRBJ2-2	CASSQSTRATGELFF	TGTGCCAGCAGCCAATCTACTAGGGCCACCGGGGAGCTGTTTTTT
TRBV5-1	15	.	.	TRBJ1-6	CASSLAPGYNSPLHF	TGCGCCAGCAGCTTGGCTCCGGGGTATAATTCACCCCTCCACTTT
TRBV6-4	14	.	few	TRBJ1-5	CASSPDTSNQPQHF	TGTGCCAGCAGCCCCGACACCAGCAATCAGCCCCAGCATTTT
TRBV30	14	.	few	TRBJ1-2	CAWSVQGAGWGYTF	TGTGCCTGGAGTGTACAGGGCGCGGGTTGGGGCTACACCTTC
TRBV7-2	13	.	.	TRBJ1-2	CASSLARNYGYTF	TGTGCCAGCAGCTTAGCCAGGAACTATGGCTACACCTTC
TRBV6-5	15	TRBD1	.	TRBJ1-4	CASSYGTASNEKLFF	TGTGCCAGCAGTTACGGGACAGCTTCTAATGAAAAACTGTTTTTT